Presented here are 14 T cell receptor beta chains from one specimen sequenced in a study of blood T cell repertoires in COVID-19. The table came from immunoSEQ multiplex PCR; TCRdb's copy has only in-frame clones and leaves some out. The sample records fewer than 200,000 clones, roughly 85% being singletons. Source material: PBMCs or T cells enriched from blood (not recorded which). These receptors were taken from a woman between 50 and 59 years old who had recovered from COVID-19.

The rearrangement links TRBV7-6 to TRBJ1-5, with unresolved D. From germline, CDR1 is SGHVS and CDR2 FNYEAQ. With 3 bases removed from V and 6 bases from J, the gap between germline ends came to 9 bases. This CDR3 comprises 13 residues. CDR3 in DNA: TGTGCCAGCAGCTTGAGTGGCGGTCAGCCCCAGCATTTT. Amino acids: CASSLSGGQPQHF. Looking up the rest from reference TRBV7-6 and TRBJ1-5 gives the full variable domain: GAGVSQSPRYKVTKRGQDVALRCDPISGHVSLYWYRQALGQGPEFLTYFNYEAQQDKSGLPNDRFSAERPEGSISTLTIQRTEQRDSAMYRCASSLSGGQPQHFGDGTRLSIL.

CDR3 sequence reads: CASSVAGVSETQYF. The CDR3 DNA follows: TGTGCCAGCAGCGTTGCGGGGGTGTCGGAGACCCAGTACTTC. The chain employs TRBV5-6 and TRBJ2-5; 7 nucleotides agree with TRBD2. Germline V gene lookup returns CDR1 SGHDT and CDR2 YYEEEE. V dropped 4 bases and J dropped 5; count of bases not matched to a gene: 8. The CDR3 has 14 amino acids.

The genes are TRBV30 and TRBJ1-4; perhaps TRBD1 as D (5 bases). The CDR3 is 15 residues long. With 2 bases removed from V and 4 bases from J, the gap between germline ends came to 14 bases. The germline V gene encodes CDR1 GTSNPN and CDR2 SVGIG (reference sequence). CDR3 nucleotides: TGTGCCTGGAGTAGGAGGGGTGGGGGTAATGAAAAACTGTTTTTT. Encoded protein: CAWSRRGGGNEKLFF.

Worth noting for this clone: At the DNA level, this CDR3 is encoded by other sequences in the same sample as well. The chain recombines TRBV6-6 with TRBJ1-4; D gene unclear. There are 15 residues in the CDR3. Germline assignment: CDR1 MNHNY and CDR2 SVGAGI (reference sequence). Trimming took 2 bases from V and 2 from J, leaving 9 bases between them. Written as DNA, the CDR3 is TGTGCCAGCAGTTACCCGCCCGGGACTAATGAAAAACTGTTTTTT. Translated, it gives CASSYPPGTNEKLFF.

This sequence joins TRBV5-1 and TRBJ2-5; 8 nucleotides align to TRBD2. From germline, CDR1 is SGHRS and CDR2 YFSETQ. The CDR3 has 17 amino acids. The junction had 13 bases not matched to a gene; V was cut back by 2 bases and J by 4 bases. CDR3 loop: CASSLELAGPQGETQYF. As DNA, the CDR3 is TGCGCCAGCAGCTTAGAGTTAGCGGGGCCCCAGGGAGAGACCCAGTACTTC.

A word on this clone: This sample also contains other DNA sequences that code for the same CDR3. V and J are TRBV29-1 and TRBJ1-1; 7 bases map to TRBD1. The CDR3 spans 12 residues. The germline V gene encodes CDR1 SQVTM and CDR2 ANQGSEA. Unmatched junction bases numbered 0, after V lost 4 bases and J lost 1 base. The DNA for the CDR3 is TGCAGCGTTGGGACAGGGAACACTGAAGCTTTCTTT. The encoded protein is CSVGTGNTEAFF. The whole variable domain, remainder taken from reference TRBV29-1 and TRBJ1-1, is SAVISQKPSRDICQRGTSLTIQCQVDSQVTMMFWYRQQPGQSLTLIATANQGSEATYESGFVIDKFPISRPNLTFSTLTVSNMSPEDSSIYLCSVGTGNTEAFFGQGTRLTVV.

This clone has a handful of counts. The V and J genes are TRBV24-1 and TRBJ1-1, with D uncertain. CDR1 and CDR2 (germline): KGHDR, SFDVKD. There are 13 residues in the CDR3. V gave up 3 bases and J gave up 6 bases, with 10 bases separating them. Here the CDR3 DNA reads TGTGCCACCAGTGATAGTACGGTACCTGAAGCTTTCTTT. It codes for CATSDSTVPEAFF.

DNA for the CDR3: TGTGCCAGCAGCTTGGGAGATCGCGGGTCCTCCCCAGAGACCCAGTACTTC. It yields the protein CASSLGDRGSSPETQYF. The chain is built from TRBV7-9 and TRBJ2-5; D might be TRBD2 (5 bases). The germline gives CDR1 SEHNR, CDR2 FQNEAQ (reference sequence). This CDR3 is built from 17 residues. V lost 3 bases to trimming and J lost 4 bases, with 21 bases between them.

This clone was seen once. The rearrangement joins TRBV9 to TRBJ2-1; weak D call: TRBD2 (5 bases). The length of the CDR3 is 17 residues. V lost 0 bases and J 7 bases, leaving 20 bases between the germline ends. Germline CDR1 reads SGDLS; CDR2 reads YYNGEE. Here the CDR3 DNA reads TGTGCCAGCAGCGTAGGGTCCCCACTAGAAAGGGTTAATGAGCAGTTCTTC. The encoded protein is CASSVGSPLERVNEQFF. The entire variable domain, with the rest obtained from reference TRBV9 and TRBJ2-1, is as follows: DSGVTQTPKHLITATGQRVTLRCSPRSGDLSVYWYQQSLDQGLQFLIQYYNGEERAKGNILERFSAQQFPDLHSELNLSSLELGDSALYFCASSVGSPLERVNEQFFGPGTRLTVL.

CDR3 protein: CASSYSGLAGSELIV. In DNA form, the CDR3 reads TGTGCCAGCAGTTACTCGGGACTAGCGGGGTCGGAATTAATCGTC. The gene calls are TRBV6-5 and TRBJ2-7, with TRBD2 matching over 13 bases. Germline-derived CDR1 and CDR2 are MNHEY and SVGAGI. The CDR3 runs 15 residues.

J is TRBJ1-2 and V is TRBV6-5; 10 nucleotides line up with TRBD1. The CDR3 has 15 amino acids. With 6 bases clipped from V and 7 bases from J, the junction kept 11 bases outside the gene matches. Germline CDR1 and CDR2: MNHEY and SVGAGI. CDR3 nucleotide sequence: TGTGCCAGCAGCCGCATGGGGACAGGGGAAGCTGGCTACACCTTC. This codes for CASSRMGTGEAGYTF.

The CDR3: CASRIDRGRDNEQFF. CDR3 sequence (DNA): TGTGCCAGCAGGATAGACAGGGGTAGGGACAATGAGCAGTTCTTC. This chain connects TRBV6-5 to TRBJ2-1; 8 bases map to TRBD1. V was clipped by 6 bases and J by 5 bases; unmatched bases: 9. CDR1 and CDR2 from the germline V gene are MNHEY and SVGAGI. CDR3 size: 15 residues.

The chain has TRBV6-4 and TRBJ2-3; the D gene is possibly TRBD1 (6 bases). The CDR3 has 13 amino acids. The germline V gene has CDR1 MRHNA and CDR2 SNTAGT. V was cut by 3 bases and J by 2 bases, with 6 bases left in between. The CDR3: CASSEGHTDTQYF. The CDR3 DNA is TGTGCCAGCAGTGAGGGACACACAGATACGCAGTATTTT.

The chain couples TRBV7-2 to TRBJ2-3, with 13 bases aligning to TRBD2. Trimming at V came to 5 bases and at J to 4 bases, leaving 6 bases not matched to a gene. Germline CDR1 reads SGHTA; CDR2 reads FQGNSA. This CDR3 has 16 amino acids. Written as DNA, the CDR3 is TGTGCCAGCAGCAGCGGGACTAGCGGGAAGTCAGATACGCAGTATTTT. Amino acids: CASSSGTSGKSDTQYF. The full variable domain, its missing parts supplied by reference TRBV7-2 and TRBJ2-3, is GAGVSQSPSNKVTEKGKDVELRCDPISGHTALYWYRQSLGQGLEFLIYFQGNSAPDKSGLPSDRFSAERTGGSVSTLTIQRTQQEDSAVYLCASSSGTSGKSDTQYFGPGTRLTVL.